Presented here are 3 T cell receptor beta chains from one specimen sequenced in a study of cytomegalovirus exposure and HLA in healthy donors (dated by TCRdb to 2016 to 2017). The library was made by the immunoSEQ multiplex PCR assay. The immuneACCESS repertoire file appears here via TCRdb, limited to in-frame rearrangements. These files lack a portion of the clones; in checked studies, under half of the deficit traces to unresolved V genes, and the cause of the others is not known. The sample yields about 160,000 clones; 70% to 90% were counted once. The ten biggest clones cover roughly 5.8% of the sample. Material: PBMCs. The source is a woman aged 30 to 39 in good health and CMV-seronegative.

CDR3 sequence (DNA): TGTGCCAGCGGACTAAATCAGCCCCAGCATTTT. Amino acids: CASGLNQPQHF. V and J are TRBV6-1 and TRBJ1-5; no reliable D call. The CDR3 has 11 residues. CDR1 is MNHNS, CDR2 SASEGT, per germline. With 8 bases removed from V and 4 bases from J, the gap between germline ends came to 6 bases.

This sequence joins TRBV5-6 and TRBJ1-1; 7 nucleotides line up with TRBD1. The V and J ends lost 6 bases and 1 base, in that order; junction bases with no gene match: 9. This CDR3 comprises 15 residues. Looked up from germline, CDR1 is SGHDT and CDR2 is YYEEEE. For the CDR3, the DNA is TGTGCCAGCATCCTGGAGGGGGCGAGGAACACTGAAGCTTTCTTT. Residues: CASILEGARNTEAFF.

This clone was found once. V gene TRBV7-8 combines with J gene TRBJ2-3; possibly TRBD1 for D (5 bases). Trimming pared 5 bases from V and 2 bases from J, leaving 14 bases between. CDR3 length: 15 amino acids. Per the germline V gene, CDR1 is SGHVS and CDR2 is FQNEAQ. The CDR3: CASSPRAGYTDTQYF. The DNA for the CDR3 is TGTGCCAGCAGCCCACGGGCAGGGTACACAGATACGCAGTATTTT.